This T cell receptor (beta chain) was found in a study of blood T cell repertoires in COVID-19. Background on the study: Specimens from acute and convalescent COVID-19 originated in the United States, Italy and Spain. T cells, B-cell-depleted T cells, or PBMCs supplied cDNA or gDNA.

As processed by the authors: For nucleated cells, counts were estimated from reference gene primer amplification. Only in-frame clones appear in the TCRdb table, and some are missing; sequencing was by immunoSEQ multiplex PCR. That table is the source of V, J and clone size, and D and trimming were worked out from the DNA. Of some 220,000 clones in the sample, roughly four fifths were seen once. Trimming removed 4 bases at V and 3 bases at J, with 12 bases between. CDR1 and CDR2 (germline): LGHDT, YNNKEL (reference sequence). The CDR3 runs to 14 residues. This clonotype was obtained from a man in his forties or fifties with acute or convalescent COVID-19. The sample consisted of peripheral blood. The chain couples TRBV3-1 (or the pseudogene TRBV3-2) to TRBJ1-1; D call uncertain. CDR3 sequence (DNA): TGTGCCAGCAGCCCCCAGGTAGATGACACTGAAGCTTTCTTT. The encoded protein is CASSPQVDDTEAFF.